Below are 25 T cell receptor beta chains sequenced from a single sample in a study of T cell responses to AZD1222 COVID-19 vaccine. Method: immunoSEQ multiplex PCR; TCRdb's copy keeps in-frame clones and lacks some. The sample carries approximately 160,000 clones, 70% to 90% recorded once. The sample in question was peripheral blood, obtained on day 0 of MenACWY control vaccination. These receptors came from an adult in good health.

For the CDR3, the DNA is TGTGCCAGCAGCTTAGTAACGGGGGCTAACGGAAAAACTGAAGCTTTCTTT. It codes for CASSLVTGANGKTEAFF. J is TRBJ1-1 and V is TRBV7-6, with a weak D call TRBD1 (6 bases). This CDR3 is built from 17 residues. Trimming shortened V by 1 base and J by 5 bases, and 20 bases separated the two germline ends. In germline, CDR1 is SGHVS, CDR2 FNYEAQ.

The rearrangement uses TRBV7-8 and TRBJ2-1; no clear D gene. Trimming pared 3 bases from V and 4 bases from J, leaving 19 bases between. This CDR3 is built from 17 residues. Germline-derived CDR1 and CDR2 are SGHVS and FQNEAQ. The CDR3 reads CASSLGLESLEYNEQFF. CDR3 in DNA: TGTGCCAGCAGCTTGGGTTTAGAGAGCCTTGAGTACAATGAGCAGTTCTTC.

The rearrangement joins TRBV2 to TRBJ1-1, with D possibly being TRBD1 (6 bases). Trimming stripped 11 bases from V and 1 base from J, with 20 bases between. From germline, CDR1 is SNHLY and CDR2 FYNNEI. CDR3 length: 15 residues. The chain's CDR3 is CAGIGGGIRNTEAFF. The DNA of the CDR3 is TGTGCCGGTATAGGGGGGGGCATCAGGAACACTGAAGCTTTCTTT.

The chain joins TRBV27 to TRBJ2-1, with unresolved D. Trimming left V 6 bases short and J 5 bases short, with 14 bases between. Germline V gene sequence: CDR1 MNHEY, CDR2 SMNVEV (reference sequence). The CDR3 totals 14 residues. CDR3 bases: TGTGCCAGCAGACGTACTGTGCCGGACAATGAGCAGTTCTTC. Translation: CASRRTVPDNEQFF.

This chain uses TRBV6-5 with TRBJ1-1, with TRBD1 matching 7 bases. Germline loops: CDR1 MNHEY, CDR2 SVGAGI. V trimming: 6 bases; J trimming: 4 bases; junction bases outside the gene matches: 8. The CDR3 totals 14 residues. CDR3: CASSPRQGGTEAFF. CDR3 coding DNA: TGTGCCAGCAGCCCCAGACAGGGTGGCACTGAAGCTTTCTTT.

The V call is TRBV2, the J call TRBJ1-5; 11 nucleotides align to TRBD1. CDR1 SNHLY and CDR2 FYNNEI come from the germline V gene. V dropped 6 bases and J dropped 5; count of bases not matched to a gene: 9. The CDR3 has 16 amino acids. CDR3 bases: TGTGCCAGCAGACCGGACAGGGGGCAAGTAGATCAGCCCCAGCATTTT. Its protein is CASRPDRGQVDQPQHF.

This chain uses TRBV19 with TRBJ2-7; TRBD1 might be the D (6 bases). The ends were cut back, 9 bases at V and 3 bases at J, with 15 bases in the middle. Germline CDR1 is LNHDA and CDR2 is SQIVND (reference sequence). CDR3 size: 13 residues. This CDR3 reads CASTDRIGYEQYF. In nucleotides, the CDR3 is TGTGCCAGCACCGACAGGATCGGCTACGAGCAGTACTTC. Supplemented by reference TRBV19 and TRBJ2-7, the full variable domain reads DGGITQSPKYLFRKEGQNVTLSCEQNLNHDAMYWYRQDPGQGLRLIYYSQIVNDFQKGDIAEGYSVSREKKESFPLTVTSAQKNPTAFYLCASTDRIGYEQYFGPGTRLTVT.

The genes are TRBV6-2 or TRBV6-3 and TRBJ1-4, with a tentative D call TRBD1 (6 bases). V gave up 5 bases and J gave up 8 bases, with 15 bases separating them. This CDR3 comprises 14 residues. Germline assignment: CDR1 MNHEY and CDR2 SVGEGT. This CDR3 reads CASSAAGTREKLFF. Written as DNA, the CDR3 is TGTGCCAGCAGTGCTGCCGGGACAAGGGAAAAACTGTTTTTT.

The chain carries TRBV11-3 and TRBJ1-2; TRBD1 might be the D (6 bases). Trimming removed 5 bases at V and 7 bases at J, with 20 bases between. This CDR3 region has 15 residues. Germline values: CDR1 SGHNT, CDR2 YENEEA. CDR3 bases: TGTGCCAGCAGCCTCGCGGGGGCCACGGCTACTGGCTACACCTTC. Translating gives CASSLAGATATGYTF.

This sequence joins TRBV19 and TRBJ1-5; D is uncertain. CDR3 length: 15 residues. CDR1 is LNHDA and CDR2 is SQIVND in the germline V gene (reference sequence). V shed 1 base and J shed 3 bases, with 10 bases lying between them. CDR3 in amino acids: CASSIGQPLNQPQHF. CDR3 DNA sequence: TGTGCCAGTAGTATAGGCCAGCCACTCAATCAGCCCCAGCATTTT.

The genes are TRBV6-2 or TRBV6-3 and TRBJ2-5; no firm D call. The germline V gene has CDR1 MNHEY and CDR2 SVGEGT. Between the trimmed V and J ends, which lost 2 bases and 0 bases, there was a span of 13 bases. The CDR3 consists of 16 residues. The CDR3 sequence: CASSYPRVGNQETQYF. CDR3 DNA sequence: TGTGCCAGCAGTTACCCCCGGGTGGGGAACCAAGAGACCCAGTACTTC.

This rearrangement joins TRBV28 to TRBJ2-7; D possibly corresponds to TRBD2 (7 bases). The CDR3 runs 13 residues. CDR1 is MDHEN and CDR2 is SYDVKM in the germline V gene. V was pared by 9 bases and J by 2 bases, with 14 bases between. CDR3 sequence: CASRGGATYEQYF. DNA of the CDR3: TGTGCCAGTAGGGGGGGTGCAACCTACGAGCAGTACTTC.

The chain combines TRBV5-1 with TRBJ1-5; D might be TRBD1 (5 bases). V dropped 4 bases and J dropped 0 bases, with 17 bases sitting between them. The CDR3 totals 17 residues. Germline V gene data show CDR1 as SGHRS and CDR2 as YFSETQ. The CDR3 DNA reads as TGCGCCAGCAGCAAAACAGAAGGGACGGATAGCAATCAGCCCCAGCATTTT. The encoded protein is CASSKTEGTDSNQPQHF.

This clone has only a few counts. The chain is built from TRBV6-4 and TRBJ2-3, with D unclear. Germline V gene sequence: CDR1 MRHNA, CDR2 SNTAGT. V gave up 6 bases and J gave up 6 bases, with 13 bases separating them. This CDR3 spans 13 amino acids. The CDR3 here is CASSASSYDTQYF. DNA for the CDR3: TGTGCCAGCAGCGCCTCATCATACGATACGCAGTATTTT.

CDR3 bases: TGCGCCAGCAGCTACGCGGGGGGGCCCGTACCCCAAGAGACCCAGTACTTC. This translates into CASSYAGGPVPQETQYF. The V call is TRBV5-1, the J call TRBJ2-5, with 9 bases lining up with TRBD2. CDR1 and CDR2 from the germline V gene are SGHRS and YFSETQ. V lost 3 bases and J lost 1; bases outside the gene matches: 10. This CDR3 contains 17 residues.

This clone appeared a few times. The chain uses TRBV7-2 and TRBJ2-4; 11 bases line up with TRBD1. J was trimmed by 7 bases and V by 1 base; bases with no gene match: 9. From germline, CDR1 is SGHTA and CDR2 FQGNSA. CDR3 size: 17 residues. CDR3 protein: CASSLGGQGDLGNIQYF. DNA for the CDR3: TGTGCCAGCAGCTTAGGGGGACAGGGGGATCTTGGGAACATTCAGTACTTC.

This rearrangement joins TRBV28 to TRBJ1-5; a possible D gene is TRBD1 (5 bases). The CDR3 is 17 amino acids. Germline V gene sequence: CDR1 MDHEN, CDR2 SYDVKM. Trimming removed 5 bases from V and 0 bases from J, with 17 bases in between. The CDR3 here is CASSLGRRDYSNQPQHF. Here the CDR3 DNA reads TGTGCCAGCAGTCTCGGACGGAGGGACTATAGCAATCAGCCCCAGCATTTT.

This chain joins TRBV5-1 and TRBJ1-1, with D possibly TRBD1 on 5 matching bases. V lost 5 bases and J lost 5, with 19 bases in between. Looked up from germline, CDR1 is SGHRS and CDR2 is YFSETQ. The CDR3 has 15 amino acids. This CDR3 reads CASRQTSQGDTEAFF. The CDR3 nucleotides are TGCGCCAGCAGACAAACCAGCCAGGGTGATACTGAAGCTTTCTTT.

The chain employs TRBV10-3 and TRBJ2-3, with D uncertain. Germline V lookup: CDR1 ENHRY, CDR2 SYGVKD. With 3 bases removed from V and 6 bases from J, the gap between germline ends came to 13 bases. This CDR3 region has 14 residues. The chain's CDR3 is CAISDSAGTDTQYF. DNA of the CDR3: TGTGCCATCAGTGACAGCGCAGGAACCGATACGCAGTATTTT.

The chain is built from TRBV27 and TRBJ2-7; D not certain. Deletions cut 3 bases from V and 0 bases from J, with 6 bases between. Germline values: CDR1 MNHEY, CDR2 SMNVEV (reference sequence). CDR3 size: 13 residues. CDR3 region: CASSFADSYEQYF. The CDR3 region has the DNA TGTGCCAGCAGTTTCGCGGACTCCTACGAGCAGTACTTC.

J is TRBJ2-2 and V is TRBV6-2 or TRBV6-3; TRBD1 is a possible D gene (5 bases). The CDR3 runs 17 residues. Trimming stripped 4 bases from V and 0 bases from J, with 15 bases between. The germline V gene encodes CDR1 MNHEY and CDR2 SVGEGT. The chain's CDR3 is CASSWERGGSNTGELFF. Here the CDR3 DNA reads TGTGCCAGCAGTTGGGAAAGGGGCGGATCGAACACCGGGGAGCTGTTTTTT.

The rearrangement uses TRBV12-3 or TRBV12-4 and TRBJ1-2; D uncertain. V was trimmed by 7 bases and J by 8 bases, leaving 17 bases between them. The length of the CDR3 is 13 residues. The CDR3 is CASTRRMVGGYTF. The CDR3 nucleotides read TGTGCCAGCACCCGGCGGATGGTGGGAGGCTACACCTTC.

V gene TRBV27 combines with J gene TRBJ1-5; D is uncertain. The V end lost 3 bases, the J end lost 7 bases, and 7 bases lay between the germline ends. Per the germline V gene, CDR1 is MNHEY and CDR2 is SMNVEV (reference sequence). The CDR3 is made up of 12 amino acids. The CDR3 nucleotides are TGTGCCAGCAGTTTCCCCGGCCAGCCCCAGCATTTT. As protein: CASSFPGQPQHF.

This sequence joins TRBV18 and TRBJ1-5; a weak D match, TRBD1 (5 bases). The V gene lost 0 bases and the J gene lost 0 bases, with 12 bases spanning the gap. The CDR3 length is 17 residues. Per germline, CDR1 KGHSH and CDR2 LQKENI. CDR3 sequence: CASSPPNGGHSNQPQHF. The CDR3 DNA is TGTGCCAGCTCACCACCGAACGGGGGTCATAGCAATCAGCCCCAGCATTTT.

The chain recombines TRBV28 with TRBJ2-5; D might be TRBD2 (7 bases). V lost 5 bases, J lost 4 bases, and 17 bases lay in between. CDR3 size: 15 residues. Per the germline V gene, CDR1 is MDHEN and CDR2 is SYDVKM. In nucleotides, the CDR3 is TGTGCCAGCAGTCGTGGGGGGGCCCCTTCAGAGACCCAGTACTTC. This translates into CASSRGGAPSETQYF.